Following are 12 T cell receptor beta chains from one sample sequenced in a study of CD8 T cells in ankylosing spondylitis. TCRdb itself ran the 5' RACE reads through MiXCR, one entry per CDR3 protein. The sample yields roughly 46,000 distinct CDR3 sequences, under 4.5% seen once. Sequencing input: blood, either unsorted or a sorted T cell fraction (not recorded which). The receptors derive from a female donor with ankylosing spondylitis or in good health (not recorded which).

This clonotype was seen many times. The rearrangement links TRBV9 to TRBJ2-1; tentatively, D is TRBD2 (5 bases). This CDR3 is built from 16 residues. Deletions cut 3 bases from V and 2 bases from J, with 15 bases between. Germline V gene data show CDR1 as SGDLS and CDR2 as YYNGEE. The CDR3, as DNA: TGTGCCAGCAGCGCCGAGGGTAGCGTACCCTACAATGAGCAGTTCTTC. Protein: CASSAEGSVPYNEQFF.

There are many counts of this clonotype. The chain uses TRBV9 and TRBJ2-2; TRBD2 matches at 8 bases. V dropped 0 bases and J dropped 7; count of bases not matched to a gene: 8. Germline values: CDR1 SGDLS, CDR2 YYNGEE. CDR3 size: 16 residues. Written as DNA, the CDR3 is TGTGCCAGCAGCGTAGGGGCCGGGGGGGCCCACGGGGAGCTGTTTTTT. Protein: CASSVGAGGAHGELFF.

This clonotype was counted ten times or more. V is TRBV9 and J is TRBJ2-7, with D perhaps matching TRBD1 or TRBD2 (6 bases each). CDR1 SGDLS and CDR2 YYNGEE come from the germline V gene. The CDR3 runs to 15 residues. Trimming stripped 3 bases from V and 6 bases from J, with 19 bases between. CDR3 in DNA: TGTGCCAGCAGCGCGCTAGGGGACTGGGGGCTCGAGCAGTACTTC. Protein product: CASSALGDWGLEQYF.

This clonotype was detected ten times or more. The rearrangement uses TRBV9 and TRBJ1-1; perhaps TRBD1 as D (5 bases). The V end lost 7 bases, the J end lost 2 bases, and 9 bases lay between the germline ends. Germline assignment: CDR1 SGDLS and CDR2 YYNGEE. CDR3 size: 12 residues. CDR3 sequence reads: CASGGGNTEAFF. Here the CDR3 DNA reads TGTGCCAGCGGGGGAGGTAACACTGAAGCTTTCTTT.

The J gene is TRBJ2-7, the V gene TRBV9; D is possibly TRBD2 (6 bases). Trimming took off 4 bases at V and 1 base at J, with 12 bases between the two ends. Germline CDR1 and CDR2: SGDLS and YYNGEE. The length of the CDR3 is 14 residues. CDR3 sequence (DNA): TGTGCCAGCAGCCCATGGAGGGTTTCCTACGAGCAGTACTTC. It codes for CASSPWRVSYEQYF. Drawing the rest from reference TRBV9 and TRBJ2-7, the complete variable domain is DSGVTQTPKHLITATGQRVTLRCSPRSGDLSVYWYQQSLDQGLQFLIQYYNGEERAKGNILERFSAQQFPDLHSELNLSSLELGDSALYFCASSPWRVSYEQYFGPGTRLTVT.

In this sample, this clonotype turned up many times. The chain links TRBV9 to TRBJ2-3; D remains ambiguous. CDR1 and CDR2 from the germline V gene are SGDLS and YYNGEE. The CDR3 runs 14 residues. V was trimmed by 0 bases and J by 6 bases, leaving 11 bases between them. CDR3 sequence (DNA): TGTGCCAGCAGCGTAGGAGTTTTTCCGGATACGCAGTATTTT. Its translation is CASSVGVFPDTQYF. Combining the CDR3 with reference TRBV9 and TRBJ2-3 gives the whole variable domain DSGVTQTPKHLITATGQRVTLRCSPRSGDLSVYWYQQSLDQGLQFLIQYYNGEERAKGNILERFSAQQFPDLHSELNLSSLELGDSALYFCASSVGVFPDTQYFGPGTRLTVL.

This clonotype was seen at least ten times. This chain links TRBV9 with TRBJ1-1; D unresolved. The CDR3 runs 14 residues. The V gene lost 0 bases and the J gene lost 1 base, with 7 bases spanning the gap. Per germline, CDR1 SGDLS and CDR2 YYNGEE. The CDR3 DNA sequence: TGTGCCAGCAGCGTAGTAACAGAGAACACTGAAGCTTTCTTT. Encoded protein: CASSVVTENTEAFF.

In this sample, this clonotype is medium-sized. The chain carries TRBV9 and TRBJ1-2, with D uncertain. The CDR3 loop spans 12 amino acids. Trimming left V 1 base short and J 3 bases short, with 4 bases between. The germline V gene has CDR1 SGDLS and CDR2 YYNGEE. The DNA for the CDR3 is TGTGCCAGCAGCGTAAACTACTATGGCTACACCTTC. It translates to CASSVNYYGYTF.

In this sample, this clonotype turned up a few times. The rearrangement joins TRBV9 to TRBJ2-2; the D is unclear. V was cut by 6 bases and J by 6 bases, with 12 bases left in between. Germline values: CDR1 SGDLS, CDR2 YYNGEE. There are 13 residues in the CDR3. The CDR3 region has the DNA TGTGCCAGCAACGAGTTCAGCGCCGGGGAGCTGTTTTTT. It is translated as CASNEFSAGELFF.

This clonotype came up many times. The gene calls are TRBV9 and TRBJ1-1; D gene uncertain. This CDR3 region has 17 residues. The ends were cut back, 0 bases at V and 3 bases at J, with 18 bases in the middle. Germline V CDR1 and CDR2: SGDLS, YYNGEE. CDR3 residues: CASSVALGAIGDTEAFF. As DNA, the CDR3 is TGTGCCAGCAGCGTAGCATTAGGTGCCATTGGGGACACTGAAGCTTTCTTT.

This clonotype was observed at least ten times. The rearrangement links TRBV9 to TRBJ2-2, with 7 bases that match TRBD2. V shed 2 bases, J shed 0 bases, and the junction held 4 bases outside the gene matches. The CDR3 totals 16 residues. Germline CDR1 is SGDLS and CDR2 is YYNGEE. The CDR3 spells CASSVTSDPNTGELFF. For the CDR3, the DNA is TGTGCCAGCAGCGTTACTAGCGATCCGAACACCGGGGAGCTGTTTTTT.

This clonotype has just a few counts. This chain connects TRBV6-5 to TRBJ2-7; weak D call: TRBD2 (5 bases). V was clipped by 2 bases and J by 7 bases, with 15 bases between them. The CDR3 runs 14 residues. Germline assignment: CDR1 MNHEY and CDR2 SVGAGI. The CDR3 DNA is TGTGCCAGCAGTTACGGGCTAGGAGGCCTGGAGCAGTACTTC. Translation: CASSYGLGGLEQYF.